This T cell receptor beta chain is drawn from a study of Graves' ophthalmopathy and Graves' hyperthyroidism. Across the study: The term stable hyperthyroidism indicated an absence of ophthalmopathy within 18 months of follow-up. Study results and limitations: Blood samples also showed most expanded thyroid clonotypes exceeding 0.001 frequency.

Hyperthyroidism patients were newly diagnosed, ill under 2 months, and aged 18 to 65 years. Certain patients, namely those with other autoimmune diseases, uncontrolled infections, pregnancy or lactation, were excluded. Scientists amplified the TCR beta CDR3 regions from RNA transcripts. After a first-round RT-PCR with HTBI primers, a second-round multiplex PCR was run. TCRdb reanalysed the multiplex PCR reads using MiXCR and keeps one entry per CDR3 protein. Here the sample spans about 600,000 distinct CDR3 sequences, under 45% being singletons. The count of this clonotype is one. Its antigen is as yet unknown. CDR1 and CDR2 from the germline V gene are SGHTA and FQGNSA. The V and J ends lost 4 bases and 2 bases, in that order; junction bases with no gene match: 4. The CDR3 extends over 15 amino acids.

Source material: peripheral blood or thyroid tissue (not recorded which). This TCR was sampled from an adult man with Graves' hyperthyroidism. V is TRBV7-2 and J is TRBJ2-1; TRBD2 agrees at 8 bases. The CDR3 nucleotides read TGTGCCAGCAGCTACAGCGGGGGAACCTACAATGAGCAGTTCTTC. This codes for CASSYSGGTYNEQFF.